This TCR beta chain is from a study of metastatic and nonmetastatic thyroid tumors. The wider study: Thyroid patients, malignant and benign, had repertoires compared across blood and tumor or nodule tissue. The study, taken as a whole, reports: Reported TCR beta diversity, measured in blood and tumor, was significantly higher for malignant thyroid tumors than for benign nodules.

In its sample, this clone was seen many times. What it recognizes is unknown. Ahead of thyroid surgery, no patient had received treatment of any kind. In the source study's methods: Clinicopathological groups supplied CDR3 differences that were used to build a distant-metastasis classifier for papillary thyroid cancer. From the PCR reads, TCRdb re-called clones with MiXCR. The V and J calls were determined by TCRdb, not by the authors. The sample has about 35,000 clones, 25% to 30% seen once. Trimming removed 5 bases at V and 5 bases at J, with 13 bases between. Germline CDR1 reads SGDLS; CDR2 reads YYNGEE. CDR3 size: 13 residues.

Sequencing was done on a sample of blood. The TCR comes from a female donor with papillary thyroid cancer or a benign thyroid nodule (not recorded which). Some clones in this sample may be carry-over from other donors' samples. The chain couples TRBV9 to TRBJ1-1; no definite D call. The CDR3 region has the DNA TGTGCCAGCAGTACCAGCAGGAGGACTGAAGCTTTCTTT. This gives the protein CASSTSRRTEAFF. Based on the CDR3 plus reference TRBV9 and TRBJ1-1, the full variable domain is DSGVTQTPKHLITATGQRVTLRCSPRSGDLSVYWYQQSLDQGLQFLIQYYNGEERAKGNILERFSAQQFPDLHSELNLSSLELGDSALYFCASSTSRRTEAFFGQGTRLTVV.